Listed below are T cell receptor beta chains from one sample, sequenced in a study of T cell responses to AZD1222 COVID-19 vaccine. Produced via immunoSEQ multiplex PCR; TCRdb's table is partial and in-frame only. Of 25,000 to 35,000 clones in the sample, 89% were seen once. The sample consisted of peripheral blood, taken on day 0 of AZD1222 vaccination. These receptors all stem from an adult in good health. The CDR3 runs from the conserved cysteine through the conserved F or W. The order of the fields is CDR3 length, J gene, V gene, D gene, clone size, CDR3 protein, CDR3 DNA. The D gene is left open where the match is weak. The size field is filled for only some rows; it gives once, few, many or a size class.

CDR3 length: 14; J gene: TRBJ1-1; V gene: TRBV7-8; D gene: NA; clone size: once; CDR3 protein: CASSRGGKSTEAFF; CDR3 DNA: TGTGCCAGCAGTCGGGGGGGGAAGAGCACTGAAGCTTTCTTT
CDR3 length: 16; J gene: TRBJ1-3; V gene: TRBV21-1; D gene: NA; clone size: NA; CDR3 protein: CASSRNPGQGCDTIYF; CDR3 DNA: TGTGCCAGCAGCAGGAACCCGGGACAGGGGTGTGACACCATATATTTT
CDR3 length: 15; J gene: TRBJ1-5; V gene: TRBV28; D gene: NA; clone size: NA; CDR3 protein: CASSLGDYSNQPQHF; CDR3 DNA: TGTGCCAGCAGTTTGGGGGATTATAGCAATCAGCCCCAGCATTTT
CDR3 length: 16; J gene: TRBJ1-3; V gene: TRBV3-1/TRBV3-2; D gene: TRBD1; clone size: NA; CDR3 protein: CASSPRDRTSGNTIYF; CDR3 DNA: TGTGCCAGCAGCCCAAGGGACAGAACCTCTGGAAACACCATATATTTT
CDR3 length: 14; J gene: TRBJ2-5; V gene: TRBV7-9; D gene: NA; clone size: NA; CDR3 protein: CASSSRGVGETQYF; CDR3 DNA: TGTGCCAGCAGCTCTAGGGGGGTAGGAGAGACCCAGTACTTC
CDR3 length: 18; J gene: TRBJ2-7; V gene: TRBV5-1; D gene: TRBD2; clone size: NA; CDR3 protein: CASSLGTSGRGYVYEQYF; CDR3 DNA: TGCGCCAGCAGCTTGGGGACTAGCGGGAGGGGGTACGTGTACGAGCAGTACTTC
CDR3 length: 12; J gene: TRBJ2-7; V gene: TRBV3-1/TRBV3-2; D gene: NA; clone size: NA; CDR3 protein: CASSQDTYEQYF; CDR3 DNA: TGTGCCAGCAGCCAAGATACCTACGAGCAGTACTTC
CDR3 length: 14; J gene: TRBJ2-1; V gene: TRBV9; D gene: TRBD2; clone size: NA; CDR3 protein: CASSDGTSVHEQFF; CDR3 DNA: TGTGCCAGCAGCGATGGGACTAGCGTCCATGAGCAGTTCTTC
CDR3 length: 15; J gene: TRBJ2-7; V gene: TRBV4-1; D gene: NA; clone size: NA; CDR3 protein: CASSQGGPAAYEQYF; CDR3 DNA: TGCGCCAGCAGCCAAGGGGGCCCCGCGGCCTACGAGCAGTACTTC
CDR3 length: 12; J gene: TRBJ1-1; V gene: TRBV25-1; D gene: NA; clone size: NA; CDR3 protein: CASISHRALAFF; CDR3 DNA: TGTGCCAGCATTTCGCATCGAGCGCTGGCTTTCTTT
CDR3 length: 12; J gene: TRBJ2-7; V gene: TRBV12-3/TRBV12-4; D gene: NA; clone size: NA; CDR3 protein: CASSTLAGEQYF; CDR3 DNA: TGTGCCAGCAGTACATTAGCCGGGGAGCAGTACTTC
CDR3 length: 16; J gene: TRBJ1-2; V gene: TRBV7-9; D gene: NA; clone size: once; CDR3 protein: CASSRFSGGLNYGYTF; CDR3 DNA: TGTGCCAGCAGCCGTTTTTCCGGGGGACTTAACTATGGCTACACCTTC
CDR3 length: 11; J gene: TRBJ2-7; V gene: TRBV2; D gene: NA; clone size: NA; CDR3 protein: CASSSRSEQYF; CDR3 DNA: TGTGCCAGCAGCTCGCGGTCCGAGCAGTACTTC